These 26 T cell receptor delta chains were sequenced from one sample in a study of γδ T cells in repeated Plasmodium falciparum infection. Vgamma9/Vdelta2+ and Vdelta2-negative gammadelta T cells were flow-sorted from PBMC for bulk sequencing. TCRdb re-identified clones in the multiplex PCR reads via CATT. The repertoire holds roughly 50,000 delta-chain clones, with 1.6% as singletons. Sequenced material: gamma-delta T cells from blood. These receptors all stem from a pool of human donors (malaria-infected and uninfected, not separated).

In its sample, this clone was seen many times. The J gene is TRDJ1, the V gene TRDV2, with TRDD3 matching over 13 bases. TCRdb leaves out the J gene; it was filled in here by matching the DNA to germline. The CDR3 has 18 residues. Germline CDR1 and CDR2: GEAIGNYY and EKD. The junction had 9 bases not matched to a gene; V was cut back by 0 bases and J by 3 bases. CDR3: CACDTLVLGDTEADKLIF. DNA for the CDR3: TGTGCCTGTGACACCCTCGTACTGGGGGATACGGAAGCCGATAAACTCATCTTT.

Comment on this clone: Only one base separates this from a far larger clonotype, so it likely reflects a read error. The V call is TRDV1, the J call TRDJ3; D possibly uses TRDD2 or TRDD3 (8 bases each). The J gene is not listed in TCRdb, so it was assigned here from a DNA match to germline. This CDR3 region has 25 residues. Germline CDR1 and CDR2: TSWWSYY and QGS. The chain's CDR3 is CALGTTLLPTSGDRMSSWDTRQMFF. The CDR3 coding sequence is TGTGCTCTTGGGACTACCCTGCTTCCTACTTCGGGGGATAGGATGAGCTCCTGGGACACCAGACAGATGTTTTTC.

This clone was recorded many times. The chain has TRDV1 and TRDJ1, with 9 bases that match TRDD3. V shed 3 bases and J 5 bases; nucleotides not matched to a gene: 13. This CDR3 has 17 amino acids. Germline V gene lookup returns CDR1 TSWWSYY and CDR2 QGS. The CDR3 reads CALGDLPVWGIWDKLIF. Here the CDR3 DNA reads TGTGCTCTTGGGGACCTTCCCGTATGGGGGATATGGGATAAACTCATCTTT.

In regard to this clone: TCRdb assigns this DNA the protein of a much larger clone, which departs from its translation at residue 8; this likely reflects a read error, and the protein shown comes from translating the DNA. The chain has TRDV2 and TRDJ1, with 7 bases aligning to TRDD3. The CDR3 covers 21 residues. Germline loops: CDR1 GEAIGNYY, CDR2 EKD. With 0 bases clipped from V and 0 bases from J, the junction kept 21 bases outside the gene matches. The DNA of the CDR3 is TGTGCCTGTGACACCGGTTGGGTGATACGCGCGGGGGGATCGTACACCGATAAACTCATCTTT. It specifies CACDTGWVIRAGGSYTDKLIF.

This clone has a count of ten or more. A far larger clone is off by one base, so a read error is likely. The sample contains more than one DNA sequence encoding this CDR3. V and J are TRDV1 and TRDJ1, with D uncertain. Germline CDR1 and CDR2: TSWWSYY and QGS. This CDR3 comprises 18 residues. The V gene lost 3 bases and the J gene lost 2 bases, with 22 bases spanning the gap. CDR3 loop: CALGELRSPTPGTDKLIF. The CDR3 DNA sequence: TGTGCTCTTGGGGAGCTTAGGTCCCCCACTCCGGGTACCGATAAACTCATCTTT.

In regard to this clone: TCRdb records a much larger clone's protein for this DNA, with a difference at residue 15 that likely arises from a read error; the protein given is the translation of the DNA. The genes are TRDV1 and TRDJ1; TRDD3 matches at 12 bases. TCRdb carries no J gene annotation; the J gene was assigned here by matching the DNA with germline. The CDR3 runs to 19 residues. CDR1 is TSWWSYY and CDR2 is QGS in the germline V gene. V lost 2 bases, J lost 7 bases, and 17 bases stayed unmatched. This CDR3 is CALGEKAPTLGDTAGKLIF. CDR3 coding DNA: TGTGCTCTTGGGGAAAAGGCTCCTACGCTGGGGGATACGGCCGGTAAACTCATCTTT.

This clone occurred many times. The TCRdb record carries a much larger clone's protein, which differs from this DNA's translation at residue 13; a read error is the likely cause, and the protein listed here is the DNA translation. The DNA for the CDR3 is TGTGCTCTTGGGGTCGTGGGGTTTCCTGCGGGACAACCCTTCTTT. This codes for CALGVVGFPAGQPFF. The V call is TRDV1, the J call TRDJ2; D is perhaps TRDD2 or TRDD3 (5 bases each). This CDR3 comprises 15 residues. CDR1 and CDR2 (germline): TSWWSYY, QGS.

With regard to this clone: TCRdb has a much larger clone's protein, which differs at residue 5 from the translation of this DNA, likely because of a read error; what is shown is the protein translated from the DNA. The V gene is TRDV2, the J gene TRDJ3; 12 nucleotides match TRDD3. V trimming: 3 bases; J trimming: 0 bases; junction bases outside the gene matches: 11. Germline V lookup: CDR1 GEAIGNYY, CDR2 EKD. The CDR3 is 21 residues long. The CDR3 loop is CACDAVLGDTHNSWDTRQMFF. CDR3 nucleotide sequence: TGTGCCTGTGACGCTGTACTGGGGGATACTCACAACTCCTGGGACACCCGACAGATGTTTTTC.

Remarks on this clone: A far larger clone is one base from this, pointing to a likely read error. Distinct nucleotide sequences in the sample also encode this CDR3. The rearrangement joins TRDV1 to TRDJ1; TRDD3 might be the D (6 bases). No J gene was available from TCRdb, and it was assigned here by a germline match of the DNA. The CDR3 runs 16 residues. From germline, CDR1 is TSWWSYY and CDR2 QGS. CDR3 in DNA: TGTGCCCTTGGGGAAGGGGGGGGACAATACACCGATAAACTCATCTTT. It is translated as CALGEGGGQYTDKLIF.

Turning to this clone: This probably arose from a read error, given a far larger clone one base away. The identical CDR3 is also encoded by other nucleotide sequences in the sample. V is TRDV1 and J is TRDJ1; 9 nucleotides agree with TRDD3. No J segment appears in TCRdb, so it was assigned here by matching the sequence to germline. CDR3 length: 23 residues. Looked up from germline, CDR1 is TSWWSYY and CDR2 is QGS. The DNA of the CDR3 is TGTGCCCTTGGGGAACTTGTAGATGTTCCTACCCCTTCCTGGGGGATCCTGACCGATAAACTCATCTTT. Translating it yields CALGELVDVPTPSWGILTDKLIF.

About this clone itself: Translating this DNA gives a protein that differs at residue 3 from the TCRdb one, which belongs to a much larger clone; a read error is likely, and the protein shown is this translation. The rearrangement uses TRDV1 and TRDJ1; D possibly corresponds to TRDD3 (6 bases). Germline CDR1 TSWWSYY, CDR2 QGS. This CDR3 spans 15 amino acids. DNA of the CDR3: TGTGCTCCTGGGGAATTTGGAGGATACACCGATAAACTCATCTTT. This encodes CAPGEFGGYTDKLIF.

To note about this clone: This DNA's translation and the protein TCRdb lists, from a much larger clone, do not match at residue 5, likely due to a read error; the protein shown is translated from the DNA. This chain links TRDV3 with TRDJ1; a weak D match, TRDD3 (5 bases). The V end was cut by 5 bases, the J end by 1 base, with 32 bases between. CDR3 size: 19 residues. Germline CDR1 is TVYSNPD and CDR2 is GDNSRS (reference sequence). The CDR3 bases are TGTGCCATACGTCCTCATTCTGAATTGTGCGAAAGTGCCACCGATAAACTCATCTTT. Translated, it gives CAIRPHSELCESATDKLIF.

At least ten counts were recorded for this clone. J is TRDJ3 and V is TRDV1; TRDD2 agrees at 8 bases. CDR1 TSWWSYY and CDR2 QGS come from the germline V gene. This CDR3 has 21 residues. Germline trimming cut 0 bases from V and 5 bases from J; bases unmatched to any gene: 15. The CDR3 region has the DNA TGTGCTCTTGGGGAACTAGCCTTACTTCCTACGGTTTGGGGGGACACCCGACAGATGTTTTTC. Its translation is CALGELALLPTVWGDTRQMFF.

In this sample, this clone turned up a few times. A read error is the likely source, as a far larger clone sits one nucleotide away. The sample holds other DNA sequences that translate to the same CDR3. The chain uses TRDV2 and TRDJ1, with a possible D match to TRDD3 (6 bases). The J gene was missing in TCRdb and was found by matching the end of the DNA to germline. Germline V gives CDR1 GEAIGNYY, CDR2 EKD. CDR3 length: 19 amino acids. The CDR3 sequence is CACDTVKGIGEANTDKLIF. As DNA, the CDR3 is TGTGCCTGCGACACCGTGAAGGGGATTGGTGAAGCGAACACCGATAAACTCATCTTT.

This clone was counted many times. The protein TCRdb lists belongs to a much larger clone and differs from this DNA's translation at residue 4, which points to a read error; the protein shown is made from the DNA. The chain recombines TRDV2 with TRDJ3; D is uncertain. TCRdb carries no J gene annotation; the J gene was assigned here by matching the DNA with germline. The germline CDR1 and CDR2 sequences are GEAIGNYY and EKD. The CDR3 spans 15 residues. CDR3 sequence: CACGTVGTDTRQMFF. The CDR3 DNA sequence: TGTGCCTGTGGCACCGTCGGGACGGACACCCGACAGATGTTTTTC.

With regard to this clone: Translating this DNA gives a protein that differs at residue 12 from the TCRdb one, which belongs to a much larger clone; a read error is likely, and the protein shown is this translation. This chain connects TRDV2 to TRDJ1; 8 bases are shared with TRDD3. TCRdb offers no J gene call, so here the DNA was matched to germline to obtain one. With V trimmed by 0 bases and J by 0 bases, 14 bases remained unmatched. In germline, CDR1 is GEAIGNYY, CDR2 EKD. The CDR3 covers 19 residues. The CDR3 spells CACDTVIQLGVWHTDKLIF. The CDR3 DNA sequence: TGTGCCTGTGACACCGTTATCCAACTGGGGGTTTGGCACACCGATAAACTCATCTTT.

As regards this clone: A far larger clone is only one base removed, so a read error is likely. In the same sample, other DNA sequences code for this CDR3. The chain employs TRAV29/DV5 and TRDJ3; D perhaps matches TRDD3 (5 bases). TCRdb gives no J gene; it was assigned here by matching the DNA to germline. Per germline, CDR1 NSMFDY and CDR2 ISSIKDK. This CDR3 is 20 amino acids long. CDR3 DNA: TGTGCAGCAAGCGGCCCCTTGGGTCGGTATAGCTCCTGGGACACACGACAGATGTTTTTC. Its protein is CAASGPLGRYSSWDTRQMFF.

This clone was found many times. TCRdb's protein, taken from a much larger clone, differs from this DNA's translation at residue 13, likely owing to a read error; the protein displayed comes from the DNA. The V gene is TRAV29/DV5, the J gene TRDJ1; 10 bases line up with TRDD3. This CDR3 has 17 amino acids. V dropped 3 bases and J dropped 7; count of bases not matched to a gene: 18. Germline V gene lookup returns CDR1 NSMFDY and CDR2 ISSIKDK. CDR3 DNA sequence: TGTGCAGCAACGCTTCGTATAGGGGGATACGCGCGGTGTAAACTCATCTTT. Translated, it gives CAATLRIGGYARCKLIF.

Notes on this clone: Only one base separates this from a far larger clonotype, so it likely reflects a read error. The sample has other DNA sequences that encode this CDR3 too. The V gene is TRDV1, the J gene TRDJ1, with a possible D match to TRDD3 (5 bases). TCRdb leaves out the J gene; it was filled in here by matching the DNA to germline. Germline CDR1 and CDR2: TSWWSYY and QGS. This CDR3 comprises 18 residues. Here the CDR3 DNA reads TGCGCTCTTGGGGAATGCTTCTGGGAGCGAAGCTACACCGATAAACTCATCTTT. It codes for CALGECFWERSYTDKLIF.

This clone was picked up a small number of times. TCRdb's protein for this DNA is that of a much larger clone and differs from the translation at residue 3, likely a read error; the protein shown is the DNA translation. The chain uses TRDV1 and TRDJ1; D perhaps matches TRDD3 (6 bases). The J gene, absent from TCRdb, was called here by matching the DNA to germline. Germline V gene data show CDR1 as TSWWSYY and CDR2 as QGS. This CDR3 spans 19 amino acids. CDR3 amino acids: CAPGELLGGRTLVTDKLIF. DNA of the CDR3: TGTGCTCCTGGGGAACTATTGGGAGGTAGGACCCTCGTCACCGATAAACTCATCTTT.

As regards this clone: Distinct nucleotide sequences in the sample also encode this CDR3. V and J are TRDV1 and TRDJ1; TRDD3 matches at 11 bases. As TCRdb names no J gene, one was assigned here on the basis of a DNA match to germline. In germline, CDR1 is TSWWSYY, CDR2 QGS. The CDR3 is made up of 26 amino acids. V was clipped by 0 bases and J by 1 base; unmatched bases: 31. The CDR3 loop reads CALGELVPILLLLGDNEGAGTDKLIF. CDR3 sequence (DNA): TGTGCTCTTGGGGAACTGGTCCCAATCCTTCTCCTACTGGGGGATAATGAGGGTGCTGGCACCGATAAACTCATCTTT.

This clone was found a few times. The protein that TCRdb holds for this DNA derives from a much larger clone and differs from the translated DNA at residue 12, which likely indicates a read error; the protein shown here is translated from the DNA. The rearrangement joins TRDV1 to TRDJ1; 8 positions match TRDD3. This CDR3 contains 16 residues. CDR1 is TSWWSYY and CDR2 is QGS in the germline V gene. Unmatched junction bases numbered 9, after V lost 2 bases and J lost 4 bases. The CDR3 spells CALGEMGGGSLDKLIF. Written as DNA, the CDR3 is TGTGCTCTTGGGGAAATGGGTGGGGGATCTCTCGATAAACTCATCTTT.

In this sample, this clone turned up a few times. Translating this DNA gives a protein that differs at residue 11 from the TCRdb one, which belongs to a much larger clone; a read error is likely, and the protein shown is this translation. V and J are TRDV2 and TRDJ1; D unresolved. TCRdb lists no J gene, so it was determined here by aligning the DNA to germline. Germline V gene lookup returns CDR1 GEAIGNYY and CDR2 EKD. V was trimmed by 1 base and J by 4 bases, leaving 18 bases between them. This CDR3 is built from 16 residues. CDR3 residues: CACDTLSPSHNDKLIF. CDR3 sequence (DNA): TGTGCCTGTGACACGCTCTCTCCATCCCACAACGATAAACTCATCTTT.

This clone was counted ten times or more. Other nucleotide sequences from this sample produce the same CDR3. The chain is built from TRDV1 and TRDJ1; no clear D gene. CDR1 and CDR2 from the germline V gene are TSWWSYY and QGS. This CDR3 is built from 19 residues. The ends were cut back, 5 bases at V and 2 bases at J, with 27 bases in the middle. The CDR3 DNA sequence: TGTGCTCTTGGGTCCCAGGGAGTGGCTACTCCCCTGTCTACCGATAAACTCATCTTT. Its protein is CALGSQGVATPLSTDKLIF.

This clone was counted a few times. A far larger clone differs by one base, so this is likely a read error. Other nucleotide sequences in the sample specify the same CDR3. The chain employs TRDV1 and TRDJ1; 7 nucleotides line up with TRDD3. Germline assignment: CDR1 TSWWSYY and CDR2 QGS. The CDR3 sequence is 19 residues long. Trimming cost V 3 bases and J 0 bases; bases outside gene matches: 16. CDR3 DNA sequence: TGTGCTCTTGGGGATGGAGTCCTGTGGCTGGGGGCGCACACCGATAAACTCATCTTT. Amino acid sequence: CALGDGVLWLGAHTDKLIF.

In regard to this clone: This likely stems from a read error, as it lies one base from a far larger clone. Other DNA sequences in the same sample also yield this CDR3. The V gene call reads TRDV2; no J gene was called; TRDD3, as called in the table, went unchecked against the DNA. CDR1 is GEAIGNYY, CDR2 EKD, per germline. There are 16 residues in the CDR3. The CDR3 DNA is TGTGCCTGTGACACACCCTGGGGGATCCACACCGATAAGCTCATCTTT. This codes for CACDTPWGIHTDKLIF.